The clone carrying this T cell receptor beta chain was seen ten or more times. What it binds is not known. V shed 4 bases, J shed 5 bases, and the junction held 8 bases outside the gene matches. Germline CDR1 reads SGHRS; CDR2 reads YFSETQ. The CDR3 extends over 16 amino acids. This entry belongs to a study of T-cell reconstitution after alpha-beta-depleted transplantation in children. This sample's TCRbeta library carried unique molecular identifier barcodes. TCRdb reprocessed the PCR reads with MiXCR, giving one entry per CDR3 protein. The sample lists hundreds of thousands of distinct CDR3 sequences; around 13% were seen once. General study findings and limits: It was reported that alpha-beta T cells came from several hundred expanded graft clones (about two months after transplant). There were some patients whose high TCRbeta diversity at day 60 came from surviving recipient T cells and thymic progenitors. T-cell numbers and diversity one year post-transplant derived largely from freshly generated T cells.

The chain combines TRBV5-1 with TRBJ2-1, with 11 bases fitting TRBD2. The receptor comes from a girl aged 2 to 9 with congenital amegakaryocytic thrombocytopenia, due to receive a stem cell transplant. The sample here was PBMCs, taken before TCRalphabeta/CD19-depleted stem cell transplant. For the CDR3, the DNA is TGCGCCAGCAGCCGGATCCTAGCGGGAGGCAACAATGAGCAGTTCTTC. Protein: CASSRILAGGNNEQFF. Looking up the rest from reference TRBV5-1 and TRBJ2-1 gives the full variable domain: KAGVTQTPRYLIKTRGQQVTLSCSPISGHRSVSWYQQTPGQGLQFLFEYFSETQRNKGNFPGRFSGRQFSNSRSEMNVSTLELGDSALYLCASSRILAGGNNEQFFGPGTRLTVL.